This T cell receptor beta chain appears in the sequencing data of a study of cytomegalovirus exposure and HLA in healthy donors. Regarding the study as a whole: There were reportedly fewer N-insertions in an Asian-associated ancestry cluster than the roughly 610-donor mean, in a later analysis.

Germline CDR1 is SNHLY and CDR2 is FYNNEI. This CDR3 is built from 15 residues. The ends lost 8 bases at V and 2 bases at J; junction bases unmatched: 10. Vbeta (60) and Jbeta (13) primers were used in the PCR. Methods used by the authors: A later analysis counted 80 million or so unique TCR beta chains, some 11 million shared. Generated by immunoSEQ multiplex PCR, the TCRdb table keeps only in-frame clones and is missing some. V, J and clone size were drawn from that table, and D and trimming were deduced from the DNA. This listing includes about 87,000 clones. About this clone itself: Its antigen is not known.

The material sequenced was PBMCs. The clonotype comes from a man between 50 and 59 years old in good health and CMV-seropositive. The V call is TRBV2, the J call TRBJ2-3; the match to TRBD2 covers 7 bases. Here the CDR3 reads CASLPASGLTDTQYF. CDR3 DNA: TGTGCCAGCCTCCCGGCTAGCGGCCTCACAGATACGCAGTATTTT.